These T cell receptor beta chains were read from a single sample in a study of vaccination and CD4 T cells after COVID-19. What these receptors recognize is not known. TCRdb passed the PCR reads through MiXCR, listing each CDR3 protein once. The sample lists about 4,400 distinct CDR3 sequences; around 35% were seen once. The sample in question was CD4+ T cells from blood, cultured in vitro, obtained after SARS-CoV-2 vaccination. The source is a human donor who had recovered from COVID-19. The CDR3 runs from the conserved cysteine through the conserved F or W.

>TRBJ2-7|TRBV12-2
CASHHRGGRETGEQYF
>TRBJ1-2|TRBV18
CASSPASGDYGYTF
>TRBJ1-4|TRBV19
CASSNRDRLLKLFF
>TRBJ2-1|TRBV18
CASSPATGNNEQFF
>TRBJ2-2|TRBV27
CASRPRGLAGNTGELFF
>TRBJ2-7|TRBV28
CASTAVGPGDNYEQYF
>TRBJ1-2|TRBV12-5
CASGLTGGSGYTF
>TRBJ1-1|TRBV27
CASSYGNTEAFF
>TRBJ2-1|TRBV5-1
CASSLDTGGYNEQFF
>TRBJ1-5|TRBV6-5
CASSYSSRGLSNQPQHF
>TRBJ2-7|TRBV6-1
CASSLRDGSNEQYF
>TRBJ2-1|TRBV10-3
CAISEMGGDNEQFF
>TRBJ2-1|TRBV7-9
CATSDGSSYNEQFF
>TRBJ1-1|TRBV7-6
CASSSDINTEAFF
>TRBJ1-2|TRBV7-9
CASSWQGDYGYTF
>TRBJ2-1|TRBV9
CASSVAGTSGNNEQFF
>TRBJ1-1|TRBV5-1
CASSLGTGIGEAFF
>TRBJ2-5|TRBV6-5
CASSSGGETQYF
>TRBJ1-1|TRBV28
CASSPPGGEAFF
>TRBJ1-1|TRBV11-3
CASKAPGKTEAFF
>TRBJ2-5|TRBV6-2/TRBV6-3
CASRVTSSYQETQYF
>TRBJ2-5|TRBV7-2
CASSLVAGSGFQTQYF
>TRBJ1-2|TRBV11-3
CASSLEGYGYTF
>TRBJ1-2|TRBV7-2
CASSPGRDVGGYTF
>TRBJ2-7|TRBV6-2/TRBV6-3
CASRPSPRSMSSYEQYF
>TRBJ2-1|TRBV20-1
CSAQRNEQFF
>TRBJ1-6|TRBV19
CVSSIGDYNSPLHF
>TRBJ2-7|TRBV28
CASSGFQGGNEQYF
>TRBJ2-3|TRBV5-8
CASSLARLRSTDTQYF
>TRBJ1-1|TRBV11-3
CASSRTPYTEAFF
>TRBJ1-5|TRBV10-1
CASSETVGQPQHF
>TRBJ2-3|TRBV20-1
CSARGRGSSTDTQYF
>TRBJ1-3|TRBV10-3
CAISEGQGRGTIYF
>TRBJ2-3|TRBV20-1
CSAPTSGGDTQYF
>TRBJ2-3|TRBV15
CATRTTGNVRDTQYF
>TRBJ2-7|TRBV6-5
CASSYSSTGNYEQYF
>TRBJ1-5|TRBV6-1
CASSHISGKNQPQHF
>TRBJ1-4|TRBV7-2
CASSLMGGTNEKLFF
>TRBJ1-1|TRBV2
CASSEEVVLNTEAFF
>TRBJ2-5|TRBV18
CASSPYSQETQYF
>TRBJ1-5|TRBV7-9
CASSLSLGAAGQPQHF
>TRBJ1-1|TRBV20-1
CSAQKGDSGNTEAFF
>TRBJ1-2|TRBV5-4
CASSSGGSGYTF
>TRBJ2-3|TRBV7-9
CASSLSTGILRVDTQYF
>TRBJ1-2|TRBV30
CAWVRRRYGYTF
>TRBJ2-7|TRBV19
CASNSYLSGEQYF
>TRBJ2-3|TRBV2
CASRGTGGGIDTQYF
>TRBJ2-3|TRBV7-9
CASSSGGTSTDTQYF
>TRBJ1-1|TRBV30
CAWSRDRGRTEAFF
>TRBJ2-3|TRBV9
CASSTRTSGGKDTQYF
>TRBJ2-5|TRBV6-1
CASSEASAGEETQYF
>TRBJ1-5|TRBV20-1
CSARDREGGGNQPQHF
>TRBJ2-2|TRBV15
CATSRDWAPNTGELFF
>TRBJ2-3|TRBV20-1
CSASSLAERYTDTQYF
>TRBJ2-1|TRBV7-3
CASSSPLVSSEQFF
>TRBJ1-3|TRBV7-6
CATAQGWTGNTIYF
>TRBJ2-1|TRBV12-3/TRBV12-4
CASSSVNEQSF
>TRBJ1-5|TRBV6-1
CASRQTGVGPQHF